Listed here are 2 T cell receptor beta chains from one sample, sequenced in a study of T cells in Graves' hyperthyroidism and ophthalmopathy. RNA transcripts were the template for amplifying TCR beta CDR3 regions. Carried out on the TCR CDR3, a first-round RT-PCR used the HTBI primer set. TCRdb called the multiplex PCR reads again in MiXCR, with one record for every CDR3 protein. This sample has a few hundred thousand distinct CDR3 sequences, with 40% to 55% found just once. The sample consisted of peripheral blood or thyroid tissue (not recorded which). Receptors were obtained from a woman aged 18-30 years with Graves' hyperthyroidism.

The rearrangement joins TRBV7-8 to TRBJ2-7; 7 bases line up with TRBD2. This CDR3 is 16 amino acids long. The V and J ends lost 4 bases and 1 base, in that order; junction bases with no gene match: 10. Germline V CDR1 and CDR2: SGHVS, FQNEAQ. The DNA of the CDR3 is TGTGCCAGCAGCTCCCTATCGAGGGAGGGGTCCTACGAGCAGTACTTC. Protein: CASSSLSREGSYEQYF. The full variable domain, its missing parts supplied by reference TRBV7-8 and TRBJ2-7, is GAGVSQSPRYKVAKRGQDVALRCDPISGHVSLFWYQQALGQGPEFLTYFQNEAQLDKSGLPSDRFFAERPEGSVSTLKIQRTQQEDSAVYLCASSSLSREGSYEQYFGPGTRLTVT.

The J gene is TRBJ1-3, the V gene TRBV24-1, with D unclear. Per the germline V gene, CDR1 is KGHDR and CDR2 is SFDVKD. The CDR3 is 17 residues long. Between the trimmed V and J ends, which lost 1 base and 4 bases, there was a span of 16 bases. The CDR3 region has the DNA TGTGCCACCAGTGATTTCCTGGGAGACACGGTGGGAAACACCATATATTTT. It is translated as CATSDFLGDTVGNTIYF.